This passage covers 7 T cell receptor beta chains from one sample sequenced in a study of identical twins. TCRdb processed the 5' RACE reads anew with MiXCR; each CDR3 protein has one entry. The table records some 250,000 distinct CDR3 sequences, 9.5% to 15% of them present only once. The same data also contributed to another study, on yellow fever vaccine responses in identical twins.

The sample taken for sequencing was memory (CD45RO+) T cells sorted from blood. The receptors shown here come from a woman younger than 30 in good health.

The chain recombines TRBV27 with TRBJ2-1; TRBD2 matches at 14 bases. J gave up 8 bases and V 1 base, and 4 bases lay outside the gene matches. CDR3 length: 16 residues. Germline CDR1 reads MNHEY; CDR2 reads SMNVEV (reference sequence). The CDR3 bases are TGTGCCAGCAGTTTATTGACTAGCGGGGGGGCCTATGAGCAGTTCTTC. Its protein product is CASSLLTSGGAYEQFF.

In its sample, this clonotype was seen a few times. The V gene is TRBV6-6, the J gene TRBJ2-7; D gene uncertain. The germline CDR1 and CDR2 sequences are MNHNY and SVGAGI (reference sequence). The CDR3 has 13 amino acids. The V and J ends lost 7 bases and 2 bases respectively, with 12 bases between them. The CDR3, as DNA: TGTGCCAGCATCCAACAGCTACCCTACGAGCAGTACTTC. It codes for CASIQQLPYEQYF.

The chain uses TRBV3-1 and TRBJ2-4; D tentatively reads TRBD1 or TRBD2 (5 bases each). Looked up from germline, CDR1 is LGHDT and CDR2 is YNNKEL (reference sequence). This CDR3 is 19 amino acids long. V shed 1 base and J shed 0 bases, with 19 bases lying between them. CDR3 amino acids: CASSQGEGRAMLAKNIQYF. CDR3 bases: TGTGCCAGCAGCCAAGGTGAGGGACGGGCTATGCTAGCCAAAAACATTCAGTACTTC.

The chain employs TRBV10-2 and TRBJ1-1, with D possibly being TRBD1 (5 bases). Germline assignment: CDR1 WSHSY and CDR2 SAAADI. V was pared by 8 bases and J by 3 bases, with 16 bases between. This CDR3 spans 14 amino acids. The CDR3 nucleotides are TGCGCCAGCGCTAACGCCGGGGGGGACACTGAAGCTTTCTTT. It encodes CASANAGGDTEAFF.

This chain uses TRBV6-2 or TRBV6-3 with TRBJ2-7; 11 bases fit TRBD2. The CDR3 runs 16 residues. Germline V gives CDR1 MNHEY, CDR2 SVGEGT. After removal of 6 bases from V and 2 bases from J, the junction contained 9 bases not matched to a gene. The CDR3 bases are TGTGCCAGCAGCTCGACTAGCGGGGAACTTACCTACGAGCAGTACTTC. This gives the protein CASSSTSGELTYEQYF.

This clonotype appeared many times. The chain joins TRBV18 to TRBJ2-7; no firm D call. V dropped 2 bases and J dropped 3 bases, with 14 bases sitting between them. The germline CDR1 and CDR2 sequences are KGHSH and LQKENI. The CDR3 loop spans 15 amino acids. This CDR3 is CASSPSQDMIYEQYF. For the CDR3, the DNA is TGTGCCAGCTCACCATCGCAGGATATGATCTACGAGCAGTACTTC.

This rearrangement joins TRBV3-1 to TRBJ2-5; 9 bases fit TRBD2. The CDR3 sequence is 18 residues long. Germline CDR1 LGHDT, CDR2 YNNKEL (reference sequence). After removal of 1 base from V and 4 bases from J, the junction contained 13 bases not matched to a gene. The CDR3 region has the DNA TGTGCCAGCAGCCAAGGTCCGAGCGGGGGGCCCCGCAGAGAGACCCAGTACTTC. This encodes CASSQGPSGGPRRETQYF.